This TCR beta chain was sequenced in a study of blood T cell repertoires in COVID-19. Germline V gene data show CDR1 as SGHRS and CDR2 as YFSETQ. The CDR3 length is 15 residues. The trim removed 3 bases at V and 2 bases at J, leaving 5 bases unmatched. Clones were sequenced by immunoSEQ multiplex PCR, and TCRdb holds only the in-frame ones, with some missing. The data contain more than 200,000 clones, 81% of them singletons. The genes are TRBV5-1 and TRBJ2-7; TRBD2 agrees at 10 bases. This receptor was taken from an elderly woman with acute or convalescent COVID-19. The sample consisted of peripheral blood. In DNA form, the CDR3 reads TGCGCCAGCAGCTCCGGGACTAGCGTGCCCTACGAGCAGTACTTC. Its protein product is CASSSGTSVPYEQYF.